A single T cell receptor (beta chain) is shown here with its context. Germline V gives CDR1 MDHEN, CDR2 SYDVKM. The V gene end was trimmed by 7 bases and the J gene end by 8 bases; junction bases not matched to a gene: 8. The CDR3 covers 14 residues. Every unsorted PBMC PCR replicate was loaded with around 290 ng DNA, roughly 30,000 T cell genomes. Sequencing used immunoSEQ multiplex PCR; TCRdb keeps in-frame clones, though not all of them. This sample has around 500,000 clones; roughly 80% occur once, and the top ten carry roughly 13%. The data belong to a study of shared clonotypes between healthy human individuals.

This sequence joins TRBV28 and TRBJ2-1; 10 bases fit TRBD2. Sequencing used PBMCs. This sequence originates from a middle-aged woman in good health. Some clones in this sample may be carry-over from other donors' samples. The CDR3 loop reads CASTTSGRGYEQFF. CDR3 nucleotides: TGTGCCAGCACCACCAGCGGGAGGGGCTATGAGCAGTTCTTC.